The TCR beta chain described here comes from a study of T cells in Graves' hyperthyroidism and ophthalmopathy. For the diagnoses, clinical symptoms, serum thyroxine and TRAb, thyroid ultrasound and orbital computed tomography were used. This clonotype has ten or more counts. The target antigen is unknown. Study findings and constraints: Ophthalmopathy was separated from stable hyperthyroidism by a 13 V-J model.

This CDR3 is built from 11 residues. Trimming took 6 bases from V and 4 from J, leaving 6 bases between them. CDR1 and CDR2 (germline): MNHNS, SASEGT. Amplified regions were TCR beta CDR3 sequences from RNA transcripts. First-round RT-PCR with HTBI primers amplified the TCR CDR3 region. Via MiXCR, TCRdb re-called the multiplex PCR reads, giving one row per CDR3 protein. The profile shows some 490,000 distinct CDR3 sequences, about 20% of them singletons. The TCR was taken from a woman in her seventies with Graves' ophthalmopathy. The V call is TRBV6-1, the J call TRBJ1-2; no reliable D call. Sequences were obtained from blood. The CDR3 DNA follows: TGTGCCAGCAGAAACCGCTATGGCTACACCTTC. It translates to CASRNRYGYTF.